The rows below give T cell receptor beta chains drawn from one sample of a study of Graves' ophthalmopathy and Graves' hyperthyroidism. Each CDR3 protein gets one entry after TCRdb re-called the multiplex PCR reads with MiXCR. The data show some 150,000 distinct CDR3 sequences, under 45% seen once. The sequencing input was peripheral blood. The receptors were gathered from a man aged 30 to 39 with Graves' ophthalmopathy. The CDR3 runs from the conserved cysteine through the conserved F or W. Each record gives: clone size, D gene, J gene, V gene, CDR3 DNA, CDR3 protein. The D gene is left open where the match is weak. Some rows mark clone size as missing; the rest say once, few, many or name a class of expanded clone.

. TRBD2 TRBJ2-5 TRBV28 TGTGCCAGCAGTTTCCCGGGGGGGCAGGGTGGCCAGTACTTC CASSFPGGQGGQYF
. . TRBJ1-5 TRBV6-1 TGTGCCACGAATCAGCCCCAGCATTTT CATNQPQHF
. . TRBJ1-4 TRBV7-9 TGTGCCAGCAGCTTAGCCGGGCAGAATGAAAAACTGTTTTTT CASSLAGQNEKLFF
many . TRBJ1-1 TRBV24-1 TGTGCCACCAGAAGACAGGCAACCCCCAAGAACACTGAAGCTTTCTTT CATRRQATPKNTEAFF
. . TRBJ2-5 TRBV19 TGTGCCAGTAGTATAGGGGGACACCTACAAGAGACCCAGTACTTC CASSIGGHLQETQYF
many . TRBJ1-2 TRBV5-1 TGCGCCAGCAGCCCGGATCCGGGGGGCGAGAATGGCTACACCTTC CASSPDPGGENGYTF
once . TRBJ2-7 TRBV6-1 TGTGCCAGCAGTCCTCTCCCGACAGGCGCTAGCCACGAGCAGTACTTC CASSPLPTGASHEQYF
. . TRBJ2-7 TRBV27 TGTGCCAGCATGGGGGGCGCGTGGTCCTACGAGCAGTACTTC CASMGGAWSYEQYF
. . TRBJ1-1 TRBV24-1 TGTGCCACCAGTGATCGGCGGGGTAGTGCTGAAGCTTTCTTT CATSDRRGSAEAFF
. . TRBJ1-2 TRBV25-1 TGTGCCAGCAGTGAATACGGGAGCTACACCTTC CASSEYGSYTF
. . TRBJ1-2 TRBV2 TGTGCCAGCAGTGGGGACGATTCTGGCTACACCTTC CASSGDDSGYTF
many TRBD1 TRBJ1-1 TRBV12-3/TRBV12-4 TGTGCCAGCAGATCCACAGGGGAGAGTACTGAAGCTTTCTTT CASRSTGESTEAFF
many TRBD1 TRBJ2-2 TRBV6-2/TRBV6-3 TGTGCCAGCAGGGCAGGGGGAGCGAACACCGGGGAGCTGTTTTTT CASRAGGANTGELFF
. . TRBJ2-7 TRBV6-5 TGTGCCAGCAGTTACTCCTCGGCTGCTTACGAGCAGTACTTC CASSYSSAAYEQYF
. TRBD1 TRBJ1-2 TRBV2 TGTGCCAGCAGTAACGGGGACAGGTCGGTCGAGGACTATGGCTACACCTTC CASSNGDRSVEDYGYTF
. . TRBJ1-2 TRBV28 TGTGCCAGCAAAACAGGCCTTGACGGCTACACCTTC CASKTGLDGYTF
. . TRBJ2-7 TRBV7-3 TGTGCCAGCAGCTTCGGTCCAACCTACGAGCAGTACTTC CASSFGPTYEQYF
. . TRBJ1-1 TRBV12-3/TRBV12-4 TGTGCCAGCAGGTCGAGGATGAACACTGAAGCTTTCTTT CASRSRMNTEAFF
. TRBD2 TRBJ2-5 TRBV5-1 TGCGCCAGCAGCTTGGGATTGGGTGGACTAGCGGGAGACGAGACCCAGTACTTC CASSLGLGGLAGDETQYF
many . TRBJ1-1 TRBV24-1 TGTGCCACCCGATCCGAGGGAGTTTTCGCTGAAGCTTTCTTT CATRSEGVFAEAFF
once TRBD1 TRBJ2-7 TRBV6-1 TGTGCCAGCAGTGCAATATGGACAGGGAAGGTCCACGAGCAGTACTTC CASSAIWTGKVHEQYF
few TRBD2 TRBJ2-7 TRBV20-1 TGCAGCCCTAGGGTTAGCGGGAGGTACGAGCAGTACTTC CSPRVSGRYEQYF
many TRBD1 TRBJ2-7 TRBV12-3/TRBV12-4 TGTGCCAGCAGTCGAGACAGGGGCGACCTGATTGACGAGCAGTACTTC CASSRDRGDLIDEQYF
. TRBD1 TRBJ1-1 TRBV6-2/TRBV6-3 TGTGCCAGCAGTAGCACGGGACAGATGAACACTGAAGCTTTCTTT CASSSTGQMNTEAFF
. TRBD1 TRBJ2-5 TRBV2 TGTGCCAGCAGTAGGGACAGGCAACAAGAGACCCAGTACTTC CASSRDRQQETQYF
many . TRBJ2-7 TRBV11-3 TGTGCCAGCAGCTTAGTATTGATGGGGGAGCAGTACTTC CASSLVLMGEQYF
. . TRBJ1-5 TRBV28 TGTGCCAGCAGTCAGGAGTTGAGCAATCAGCCCCAGCATTTT CASSQELSNQPQHF
. . TRBJ1-2 TRBV7-8 TGTGCCAGCAGCTTAGGTACGACGGATAATGTCTATGGCTACACCTTC CASSLGTTDNVYGYTF
once . TRBJ2-5 TRBV7-2 TGTGCCAGCAGCTCGGAGACTCCCGGAGAGACCCAGTACTTC CASSSETPGETQYF
many TRBD1 TRBJ1-1 TRBV19 TGTGCCAGTACCACAGGGGTCTTGAACACTGAAGCTTTCTTT CASTTGVLNTEAFF
many . TRBJ1-2 TRBV4-3 TGCGCCAGCAGCCAAGGACAGTCCCGGAGTGGCTACACCTTC CASSQGQSRSGYTF
many TRBD2 TRBJ2-7 TRBV27 TGTGCCAGCAGTAGCCTCTGGACTAGCGGGAGTTTGAGCCCCTACGAGCAGTACTTC CASSSLWTSGSLSPYEQYF
. TRBD1 TRBJ2-2 TRBV6-2/TRBV6-3 TGTGCCAGCAGTTACTCGGGACAGGACTACACCGGGGAGCTGTTTTTT CASSYSGQDYTGELFF
many . TRBJ1-2 TRBV4-3 TGCGCCAGCAGCCCCTCGGTTTGGGGAGGCTATGGCTACACCTTC CASSPSVWGGYGYTF
many TRBD2 TRBJ2-7 TRBV5-1 TGCGCCAGCAGCCTAACTAGCGGGACCTACGAGCAGTACTTC CASSLTSGTYEQYF
. . TRBJ1-5 TRBV20-1 TGCAGTGCTAGACGACTGGGCGCGGAGCGGCAGCCCCAGCATTTT CSARRLGAERQPQHF
many TRBD1 TRBJ1-1 TRBV20-1 TGCAGTGCTAGACAGGGGGACACTGAAGCTTTCTTT CSARQGDTEAFF
. . TRBJ1-5 TRBV19 TGTGCCAGTAACGACCCCGGGACCCCCTCGCATTTT CASNDPGTPSHF
many TRBD1 TRBJ1-2 TRBV15 TGTGCCACCAGCAGAGATGAAAACAGGGGGGACTATGGCTACACCTTC CATSRDENRGDYGYTF
many . TRBJ2-7 TRBV19 TGTGCCAGTAGTATAGGGGGGTACGAGCAGTACTTC CASSIGGYEQYF
many . TRBJ2-5 TRBV18 TGTGCCAGCTCACCACCACGGGATTACAGCGGGCAAGAGACCCAGTACTTC CASSPPRDYSGQETQYF
. . TRBJ2-2 TRBV6-1 TGTGCCAGCGGGGGAGGTCACGGGGAGCTGTTTTTT CASGGGHGELFF
. . TRBJ1-1 TRBV12-5 TGTGCTAGTGTTCTGGTTCGAGACACTGAAGCTTTCTTT CASVLVRDTEAFF
many . TRBJ1-5 TRBV18 TGTGCCAGCTCACCAAGGGCATCGTCCGAGGGAAATCAGCCCCAGCATTTT CASSPRASSEGNQPQHF
many TRBD1 TRBJ2-5 TRBV18 TGTGCCAGCTCACAATGGACAGGGGATGCAGGGACCCAGTACTTC CASSQWTGDAGTQYF
many TRBD1 TRBJ1-2 TRBV28 TGTGCCAGCTGTCCAGGGGGATTCTATGGCTACACCTTC CASCPGGFYGYTF
. . TRBJ1-5 TRBV27 TGTGCCAGCAGGGTCCGGGGGGGCCTTAGCAATCAGCCCCAGCATTTT CASRVRGGLSNQPQHF
few . TRBJ1-6 TRBV6-2/TRBV6-3 TGTGCCAGCAGTTACGCGCAGGTTGGAAATTCACCCCTCCACTTT CASSYAQVGNSPLHF